The clone carrying this TCR beta chain was detected many times. This specimen belongs to a study of blood T cells in healthy people across ages. The CDR3 contains 14 residues. From germline, CDR1 is SGHTA and CDR2 FQGNSA. V lost 2 bases, J lost 9 bases, and 14 bases lay in between. A second 7 to 11 cycle PCR used barcoded and J-beta primers. TCRdb itself ran the 5' RACE reads through MiXCR, one entry per CDR3 protein. The sample lists about 670,000 distinct CDR3 sequences, around 41% seen once, with around 30% in the top ten. Total RNA, at least 5.5 micrograms per sample, came from PBMCs. The chain carries TRBV7-2 and TRBJ2-1; D is perhaps TRBD2 (7 bases). Input material: blood. This clonotype originated in a man aged 80 or over in good health. In DNA form, the CDR3 reads TGTGCCAGCAGCTTAAAGGGGGGGTTAGTTGAGCAGTTCTTC. Protein product: CASSLKGGLVEQFF.